Listed below are T cell receptor beta chains from one sample, sequenced in a study of blood T cell repertoires in COVID-19. Profiling relied on immunoSEQ multiplex PCR, and the TCRdb table lists in-frame clones only, not all of them. Among more than 100,000 clones listed, 65% to 85% were seen once. The sequenced sample was peripheral blood. All receptors derive from a woman aged 70-85 years with acute or convalescent COVID-19. CDR3s include the opening cysteine and the closing phenylalanine or tryptophan. A D gene is named only where the DNA matches it firmly. Clone sizes are given selectively: once, few, many, or a class where the clone is expanded.

j_call d_call clone_size v_call cdr3_aa cdr3_nt
TRBJ2-1 - - TRBV4-1 CASSRMVGTLSPYNEQFF TGCGCCAGCAGCCGGATGGTAGGGACTCTCAGCCCCTACAATGAGCAGTTCTTC
TRBJ1-2 TRBD1 medium-sized TRBV7-2 CASSRGGFGYGYTF TGTGCCAGCAGCAGAGGGGGCTTCGGCTATGGCTACACCTTC
TRBJ1-3 - - TRBV7-2 CASSLVYSGSPSGNTIYF TGTGCCAGCAGCTTAGTTTATTCAGGGTCCCCCTCTGGAAACACCATATATTTT
TRBJ1-6 TRBD1 - TRBV4-3 CASGEGQPPNSPLHF TGCGCCAGCGGAGAGGGACAGCCACCTAATTCACCCCTCCACTTT
TRBJ1-4 - once TRBV18 CASSPGVVVEVEWEKLFF TGTGCCAGCTCACCCGGGGTCGTCGTCGAGGTAGAGTGGGAAAAACTGTTTTTT
TRBJ2-7 TRBD2 few TRBV2 CASSGGGEYEQYF TGTGCCAGCAGTGGGGGAGGGGAGTACGAGCAGTACTTC
TRBJ2-7 TRBD1 few TRBV5-8 CASSLAQDRDYEQYF TGTGCCAGCAGCTTGGCCCAGGACAGGGACTACGAGCAGTACTTC
TRBJ2-7 TRBD2 few TRBV6-2/TRBV6-3 CASSRLAGPYEQYF TGTGCCAGCAGTCGACTAGCGGGGCCCTACGAGCAGTACTTC
TRBJ2-3 TRBD2 - TRBV5-4 CASSLVLGGGFTDTQYF TGTGCCAGCAGCTTGGTTCTTGGCGGGGGATTCACAGATACGCAGTATTTT
TRBJ2-3 TRBD2 - TRBV4-3 CASSQESGGGRNTQYF TGCGCCAGCAGCCAAGAAAGTGGCGGGGGGAGAAATACGCAGTATTTT
TRBJ1-3 - - TRBV30 CAWRAGSGNTIYF TGTGCCTGGAGGGCAGGCTCTGGAAACACCATATATTTT
TRBJ1-1 - once TRBV14 CASSQDSRPNTEAFF TGTGCCAGCAGCCAAGATTCGAGGCCAAACACTGAAGCTTTCTTT
TRBJ2-2 TRBD2 - TRBV15 CATSSLAGGLTGELFF TGTGCCACCAGCAGCCTAGCGGGGGGTTTAACCGGGGAGCTGTTTTTT
TRBJ2-1 - - TRBV9 CASSVGGQRQQFF TGTGCCAGCAGCGTAGGCGGGCAGCGGCAGCAGTTCTTC
TRBJ1-1 TRBD1 - TRBV30 CASKTGASVMGAFF TGTGCCTCCAAGACAGGGGCCTCGGTCATGGGAGCTTTCTTT
TRBJ2-1 - - TRBV14 CASRSGVSSYNEQFF TGTGCCAGCAGATCGGGGGTCAGCTCCTACAATGAGCAGTTCTTC
TRBJ2-5 TRBD2 - TRBV6-5 CASSWSGGARETQYF TGTGCCAGCAGTTGGAGCGGGGGGGCCAGGGAGACCCAGTACTTC
TRBJ2-5 - - TRBV21-1 CASSKDLDADIQETQYF TGTGCCAGCAGCAAAGACCTCGACGCGGACATCCAAGAGACCCAGTACTTC
TRBJ1-2 TRBD1 - TRBV5-1 CASSLGQGNGYTF TGCGCCAGCAGCTTGGGACAGGGGAATGGCTACACCTTC
TRBJ1-1 - - TRBV5-4 CASSFGGAVEAFF TGTGCCAGCAGCTTCGGCGGGGCAGTGGAAGCTTTCTTT
TRBJ2-3 TRBD2 - TRBV4-3 CASSQDIGGGRADTQYF TGCGCCAGCAGCCAAGATATCGGGGGGGGCCGGGCAGATACGCAGTATTTT
TRBJ1-2 - - TRBV6-5 CASSYSAGRGYTF TGTGCCAGCAGTTACTCGGCAGGTCGGGGCTACACCTTC
TRBJ1-5 TRBD1 - TRBV19 CASSTGFGQGGNQPQHF TGTGCCAGTAGTACTGGATTCGGACAGGGAGGCAATCAGCCCCAGCATTTT
TRBJ1-3 - few TRBV6-1 CASSEVGGPGNTIYF TGTGCCAGCAGTGAAGTGGGGGGGCCTGGAAACACCATATATTTT
TRBJ2-5 TRBD1 - TRBV5-4 CASSPGGGSQETQYF TGTGCCAGCAGCCCAGGGGGTGGTTCCCAAGAGACCCAGTACTTC
TRBJ1-2 - - TRBV5-4 CASNHGREPYGYTF TGTGCCAGCAACCACGGGAGGGAGCCCTATGGCTACACCTTC
TRBJ2-2 - - TRBV28 CASFYGELFF TGTGCCAGCTTTTACGGGGAGCTGTTTTTT
TRBJ2-3 - - TRBV6-2/TRBV6-3 CASSHLGGSSTDTQYF TGTGCCAGCAGTCACCTCGGCGGATCTAGCACAGATACGCAGTATTTT
TRBJ1-6 - - TRBV6-6 CASSPYNSPLHF TGTGCCAGCAGCCCTTATAATTCACCCCTCCACTTT
TRBJ1-1 - - TRBV7-2 CASSLILHSEAFF TGTGCCAGCAGCTTAATCTTGCACAGCGAAGCTTTCTTT
TRBJ1-2 - - TRBV18 CASSPSQGANYGYTF TGTGCCAGCTCACCATCCCAGGGTGCTAACTATGGCTACACCTTC
TRBJ1-3 - - TRBV7-2 CASSSYGTTGGNTIYF TGTGCCAGCAGCTCATACGGGACAACAGGGGGAAACACCATATATTTT
TRBJ1-2 - - TRBV7-9 CASSPTRTASYGYTF TGTGCCAGCAGCCCTACCCGGACAGCCTCTTATGGCTACACCTTC
TRBJ1-2 - - TRBV5-1 CASREPGGGVGYTF TGCGCCAGCAGGGAACCCGGCGGGGGGGTCGGCTACACCTTC
TRBJ2-5 - - TRBV30 CAWRLQGRETQYF TGTGCCTGGAGACTACAGGGGAGGGAGACCCAGTACTTC
TRBJ1-4 - once TRBV7-2 CASSLDSGGVLFF TGTGCCAGCAGCCTCGATTCCGGGGGGGTACTGTTTTTT
TRBJ2-4 TRBD2 - TRBV16 CASSQSSGGNIQYF TGTGCCAGCAGCCAATCGTCGGGGGGGAACATTCAGTACTTC
TRBJ1-1 - - TRBV6-5 CASSSPGTEAFF TGTGCCAGCAGCTCCCCGGGCACTGAAGCTTTCTTT
TRBJ2-5 - - TRBV21-1 CASSKNGASQETQYF TGTGCCAGCAGCAAAAATGGAGCCTCCCAAGAGACCCAGTACTTC
TRBJ1-2 - - TRBV5-1 CASSEGAYGYTF TGCGCCAGCAGCGAAGGGGCCTATGGCTACACCTTC
TRBJ1-2 - - TRBV27 CASQSDGQFYGYTF TGTGCCAGCCAGAGTGATGGACAGTTTTATGGCTACACCTTC
TRBJ1-3 TRBD1 - TRBV5-6 CASRNSRGLLSGNTIYF TGTGCCAGCAGAAATAGCAGGGGGCTCCTTTCTGGAAACACCATATATTTT
TRBJ1-6 - once TRBV19 CASSIMGGSSYNSPLHF TGTGCCAGTAGTATAATGGGGGGAAGCTCCTATAATTCACCCCTCCACTTT
TRBJ2-7 - - TRBV10-2 CASSIQGYEQYF TGCGCCAGCAGCATCCAGGGCTACGAGCAGTACTTC
TRBJ1-4 - - TRBV18 CASSSGFGLNEKLFF TGTGCCAGCTCAAGTGGGTTTGGACTTAATGAAAAACTGTTTTTT
TRBJ1-1 - few TRBV29-1 CSVDSGTTEAFF TGCAGCGTTGATTCGGGGACTACTGAAGCTTTCTTT
TRBJ1-4 TRBD1 - TRBV7-9 CASSTYRDRALNEKLFF TGTGCCAGCAGCACCTACCGGGACAGGGCCCTTAATGAAAAACTGTTTTTT
TRBJ1-3 - - TRBV6-5 CASSYWRTGNTIYF TGTGCCAGCAGTTACTGGCGGACTGGAAACACCATATATTTT
TRBJ1-2 - - TRBV12-3/TRBV12-4 CASTWGSSGGYTF TGTGCCAGCACGTGGGGCTCCTCGGGTGGCTACACCTTC
TRBJ1-5 - - TRBV19 CASSLLQGISNQPQHF TGTGCCAGTAGTCTCTTACAGGGTATAAGCAATCAGCCCCAGCATTTT
TRBJ2-7 TRBD2 - TRBV11-3 CASSFSGGADEQYF TGTGCCAGCAGCTTTAGCGGGGGGGCTGACGAGCAGTACTTC
TRBJ2-5 TRBD2 - TRBV11-1 CASSLIAGGLETQYF TGTGCCAGCAGCTTAATAGCGGGGGGGCTAGAGACCCAGTACTTC
TRBJ1-1 - once TRBV5-1 CASSLGQKNTEAFF TGCGCCAGCAGCTTGGGACAGAAGAACACTGAAGCTTTCTTT
TRBJ1-1 - - TRBV6-1 CASSERTLNTEAFF TGTGCCAGCAGTGAAAGGACACTTAACACTGAAGCTTTCTTT
TRBJ1-1 - - TRBV12-3/TRBV12-4 CASSRTGLEAFF TGTGCCAGCAGTCGCACAGGGCTTGAAGCTTTCTTT
TRBJ1-1 TRBD1 - TRBV5-4 CASTRTGRGTEAFF TGTGCCAGCACCCGGACAGGGCGGGGCACTGAAGCTTTCTTT
TRBJ2-1 - - TRBV18 CASSPPQKKWPYNEQFF TGTGCCAGCTCACCACCACAGAAAAAATGGCCCTACAATGAGCAGTTCTTC
TRBJ1-5 - - TRBV14 CASSQGAGSNQPQHF TGTGCCAGCAGCCAGGGGGCTGGTAGCAATCAGCCCCAGCATTTT